These 12 T cell receptor beta chains came from one sample sequenced in a study of blood T cell repertoires in COVID-19. Assay used: immunoSEQ multiplex PCR; TCRdb lists only in-frame clones, some missing. Of fewer than 90,000 clones in the sample, roughly 86% were seen once. Sample: peripheral blood. These receptors came from a man aged 45-65 years with active or convalescent COVID-19.

This chain joins TRBV7-8 and TRBJ1-1, with TRBD1 matching 7 bases. This CDR3 spans 17 amino acids. Germline CDR1 SGHVS, CDR2 FQNEAQ. With 2 bases clipped from V and 4 bases from J, the junction kept 13 bases outside the gene matches. CDR3 nucleotides: TGTGCCAGCAGCTTACTCGGGACAGCGCAGACCGGCACTGAAGCTTTCTTT. Its translation: CASSLLGTAQTGTEAFF. Filled out from reference TRBV7-8 and TRBJ1-1, the complete variable domain reads GAGVSQSPRYKVAKRGQDVALRCDPISGHVSLFWYQQALGQGPEFLTYFQNEAQLDKSGLPSDRFFAERPEGSVSTLKIQRTQQEDSAVYLCASSLLGTAQTGTEAFFGQGTRLTVV.

The V and J genes are TRBV5-6 and TRBJ2-1; 9 bases fit TRBD1. V shed 5 bases, J shed 7 bases, and the junction held 7 bases outside the gene matches. The CDR3 is 14 amino acids. The germline gives CDR1 SGHDT, CDR2 YYEEEE. DNA for the CDR3: TGTGCCAGCAGAACCGGGACAGGGATGAATGAGCAGTTCTTC. Residues: CASRTGTGMNEQFF.

The genes are TRBV7-9 and TRBJ2-5; 11 bases match TRBD1. This CDR3 is built from 14 residues. J gave up 7 bases and V 5 bases, and 6 bases lay outside the gene matches. CDR1 SEHNR and CDR2 FQNEAQ come from the germline V gene (reference sequence). CDR3 protein: CASSIQGQGGTQYF. The CDR3 region has the DNA TGTGCCAGCAGCATACAGGGACAGGGGGGGACCCAGTACTTC. The variable domain in full, completed from reference TRBV7-9 and TRBJ2-5, reads DTGVSQNPRHKITKRGQNVTFRCDPISEHNRLYWYRQTLGQGPEFLTYFQNEAQLEKSRLLSDRFSAERPKGSFSTLEIQRTEQGDSAMYLCASSIQGQGGTQYFGPGTRLLVL.

This chain links TRBV7-2 with TRBJ2-5, with 9 bases that match TRBD2. Per germline, CDR1 SGHTA and CDR2 FQGNSA. The CDR3 totals 16 residues. J lost 5 bases, V lost 1 base, and 8 bases had no gene match. CDR3 in DNA: TGTGCCAGCAGCTTAGGCAGCGGGGGGCGAATGGAGACCCAGTACTTC. Its protein product is CASSLGSGGRMETQYF.

This sequence joins TRBV29-1 and TRBJ2-5; 7 bases match TRBD1. The CDR3 has 16 amino acids. The V gene end was trimmed by 4 bases and the J gene end by 4 bases; junction bases not matched to a gene: 15. Germline V gene sequence: CDR1 SQVTM, CDR2 ANQGSEA. The CDR3 loop is CSVVPRPGTVSETQYF. The CDR3 DNA reads TGCAGCGTTGTCCCGCGCCCCGGGACAGTCTCAGAGACCCAGTACTTC.

In this sample, this clone turned up a few times. The chain links TRBV5-1 to TRBJ1-3; TRBD1 agrees at 7 bases. V lost 5 bases, J lost 2 bases, and 4 bases stayed unmatched. CDR3 length: 14 residues. The germline V gene encodes CDR1 SGHRS and CDR2 YFSETQ. CDR3 residues: CASRATGTGNTIYF. DNA for the CDR3: TGCGCCAGCAGGGCGACAGGGACTGGAAACACCATATATTTT.

The chain recombines TRBV6-5 with TRBJ2-7, with 8 bases lining up with TRBD2. Germline CDR1 MNHEY, CDR2 SVGAGI. The CDR3 runs 15 residues. V dropped 8 bases and J dropped 4; count of bases not matched to a gene: 13. CDR3 sequence reads: CASSLGGGFGYEQYV. The DNA of the CDR3 is TGTGCCAGCTCCCTCGGGGGGGGTTTTGGTTACGAGCAGTACGTC.

DNA of the CDR3: TGTGCCAGCAGCGTACCTAGACGGAATTCCTACGAGCAGTACGTC. Amino acids: CASSVPRRNSYEQYV. The V and J genes are TRBV9 and TRBJ2-7; D remains ambiguous. CDR1 and CDR2 from the germline V gene are SGDLS and YYNGEE. There are 15 residues in the CDR3. Trimming left V 1 base short and J 1 base short, with 12 bases between.

This sequence joins TRBV9 and TRBJ2-1; 7 bases match TRBD1. The germline CDR1 and CDR2 sequences are SGDLS and YYNGEE. The CDR3 is 15 amino acids. The V and J ends lost 3 bases and 4 bases, in that order; junction bases with no gene match: 7. The CDR3 reads CASSASGQNYNEQFF. CDR3 sequence (DNA): TGTGCCAGCAGCGCTTCGGGACAGAATTACAATGAGCAGTTCTTC.

V is TRBV7-2 and J is TRBJ2-3; 11 bases line up with TRBD2. Germline CDR1 SGHTA, CDR2 FQGNSA. This CDR3 spans 16 amino acids. The J segment lost 6 bases and the V segment lost 5 bases, leaving 10 bases of the junction unmatched. CDR3 residues: CASSPASGGTRDTQYF. For the CDR3, the DNA is TGTGCCAGCAGCCCTGCTAGCGGGGGGACCCGGGATACGCAGTATTTT.

The chain employs TRBV9 and TRBJ2-6, with D uncertain. The CDR3 sequence is 14 residues long. Germline V gene sequence: CDR1 SGDLS, CDR2 YYNGEE. V was shortened by 0 bases and J by 2 bases, with 3 bases between the two germline ends. This chain's CDR3 is CASSVATGANVLTF. For the CDR3, the DNA is TGTGCCAGCAGCGTAGCTACTGGGGCCAACGTCCTGACTTTC. Filled out from reference TRBV9 and TRBJ2-6, the complete variable domain reads DSGVTQTPKHLITATGQRVTLRCSPRSGDLSVYWYQQSLDQGLQFLIQYYNGEERAKGNILERFSAQQFPDLHSELNLSSLELGDSALYFCASSVATGANVLTFGAGSRLTVL.

The chain uses TRBV27 and TRBJ2-7; possible D gene TRBD2, 7 bases. Germline CDR1 is MNHEY and CDR2 is SMNVEV (reference sequence). The V gene lost 2 bases and the J gene lost 7 bases, with 9 bases spanning the gap. The CDR3 extends over 12 amino acids. CDR3 nucleotides: TGTGCCAGCAGTTTAAGGGGGGGGGAGCAGTACTTC. This gives the protein CASSLRGGEQYF.